This T cell receptor beta chain stems from a study of T cell responses to AZD1222 COVID-19 vaccine (dated by TCRdb to the early 2020s). A note on the overall study: AZD1222 recipients whose second dose came at about 4 weeks and those whose second dose came at about 12 weeks were combined into one group, since spike-specific TCR depth and breadth did not differ between the two schedules. A total of about 250 trial participants underwent TCR sequencing, of whom about 210 had received two doses of AZD1222 and about 26 had received two doses of the MenACWY control vaccine. Enrollment into the trials was organized by age into subgroups of 18-55, 56-69 and 70-plus years, and those subgroups contained roughly 150, 30 and 60 TCR-sequenced participants, respectively.

The CDR3 regions of human TCRbeta chains were analyzed by immunosequencing. For the original study's pipeline: TCRs in the repertoires were matched against a reference library of SARS-CoV-2-specific TCRs that had been generated with the MIRA antigen-specificity platform. Breadth was defined as the fraction of unique TCRs that were SARS-CoV-2-associated, and depth was defined as the fraction of total T cells that were SARS-CoV-2-associated. Using the MIRA data, each spike-specific TCR was mapped to the spike region that the TCR reacts to and placed in a CD4 or CD8 class. Log10-transformed breadth and depth values were compared by one-way ANOVA with Sidak's multiple comparisons tests. Imported from immuneACCESS, the table was reduced by TCRdb to in-frame sequences with V and J called. These copies leave out some clones; in studies compared against another copy, an unresolved V gene accounts for under half, and the cause of the remainder is not known. V and J calls and clone size are given by that table; D and trimming were obtained from the DNA. This sample is represented by approximately 160,000 clones; 91% of them were singletons. The biggest ten clones account for approximately 4.7% of the sample.

Broader findings and caveats from the paper: The 56-69-year group was small, and its depth increase did not reach significance, likely because of low power. Nearly half of unique spike-specific TCRs reportedly recognized epitopes outside regions mutated in the B.1.351 and B.1.1.7 variants. Participants were mostly white British and included more females than males, and it was suggested by the authors that clonal diversity may have been underestimated. After two AZD1222 doses, spike-specific TCR breadth and depth were significantly higher than at day 0 and than in MenACWY recipients. Conclusions about previously exposed vaccinees were limited because only five to seven AZD1222 recipients were SARS-CoV-2 seropositive at baseline. The whole spike protein was spanned by vaccine-associated CD4 TCRs, and dominant responses were seen in regions 160-218 and 743-854. No day 14 peak-response samples were available, so repertoires were characterized only after the peak T cell response.

According to the study, the label for this sample's time point signals: baseline before first vaccination. Vaccinee samples were obtained from the UK trials COV001 and COV002, which included a single-blind randomized controlled phase 2/3 trial of AZD1222 (ChAdOx1 nCoV-19) in healthy adults. For TCRbeta chain sequencing, PBMC samples from trial participants were taken at day 0 and at day 28 after the second dose. A remark on this clone: Its antigen is currently not known. It has no much larger one-base neighbor in the sample; base qualities were not kept.

The sample consisted of peripheral blood, taken on day 0 of AZD1222 vaccination. The sequence came from an adult in good health.

Read as DNA, the sequence is TGTGCCAGCAAACGAGCGCGATTGACTAGCGCTTCCTACAATGAGCAGTTCTTC. It encodes CASKRARLTSASYNEQFF. The chain is encoded by TRBV7-2 joined to TRBJ2-1; TRBD2 lines up with 8 middle nucleotides. Trimming accounts for 7 bases at V and 1 base at J, while the number of junction bases matched to no gene is 15. Reading from cysteine to phenylalanine, the CDR3 counts 18 amino acids. CDR3 DNA is the only sequence kept; it has 54 bases, read in frame from the first base. CDR1 SGHTA and CDR2 FQGNSA are derived from the germline V gene.